This TCR beta chain stems from a study of spatial heterogeneity in lung cancer. Study at large: Samples were donated by 72 untreated early-stage non-small cell lung cancer patients. Findings and limits, study-wide: Compared with follow-up, resection was when ubiquitous expanded tumor TCRs appeared in blood more.

TCRdb ran MiXCR on the 5' RACE reads and lists one entry per CDR3 protein. The sample carries fewer than 55,000 distinct CDR3 sequences, 7.4% recorded once. The time point: blood at routine non-recurrence follow-up after resection. Whole RNA came from tumor, nontumor lung or frozen PBMC and was sequenced without being sorted. The table lists this clonotype with a few counts. Antigen: not known. The sequences come from PBMCs, collected at follow-up. The clonotype was recovered from a female donor with early-stage non-small cell lung cancer.

The CDR3: CASSLWGAEDTQYF. CDR3 nucleotide sequence: TGTGCCAGCAGCTTATGGGGGGCCGAAGATACGCAGTATTTT. The gene calls are TRBV7-2 and TRBJ2-3, with D perhaps assigned TRBD1 or TRBD2 (6 bases each). The CDR3 runs to 14 residues. Germline lookup yields CDR1 SGHTA and CDR2 FQGNSA. Trimming shortened V by 2 bases and J by 5 bases, and 11 bases separated the two germline ends.